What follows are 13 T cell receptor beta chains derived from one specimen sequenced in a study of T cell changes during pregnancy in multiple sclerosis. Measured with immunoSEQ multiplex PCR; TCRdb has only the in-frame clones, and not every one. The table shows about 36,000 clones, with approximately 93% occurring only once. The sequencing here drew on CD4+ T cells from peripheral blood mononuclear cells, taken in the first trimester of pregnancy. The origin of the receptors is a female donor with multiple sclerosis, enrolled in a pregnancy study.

The CDR3 here is CASSSTSGEISRETQYF. CDR3 bases: TGTGCCAGCAGTTCGACTAGCGGGGAAATAAGTCGAGAGACCCAGTACTTC. The V call is TRBV27, the J call TRBJ2-5, with 11 positions matching TRBD2. Trimming removed 4 bases from V and 4 bases from J; junction bases left unmatched: 11. The germline gives CDR1 MNHEY, CDR2 SMNVEV (reference sequence). This CDR3 contains 17 residues.

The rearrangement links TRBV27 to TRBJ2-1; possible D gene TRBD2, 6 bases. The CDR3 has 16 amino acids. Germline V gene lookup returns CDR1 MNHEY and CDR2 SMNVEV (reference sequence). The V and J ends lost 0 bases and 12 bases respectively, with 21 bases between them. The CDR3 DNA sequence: TGTGCCAGCAGTTTATCGATGGGACTTGACCGGTTAAGGCAGTTCTTC. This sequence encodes CASSLSMGLDRLRQFF.

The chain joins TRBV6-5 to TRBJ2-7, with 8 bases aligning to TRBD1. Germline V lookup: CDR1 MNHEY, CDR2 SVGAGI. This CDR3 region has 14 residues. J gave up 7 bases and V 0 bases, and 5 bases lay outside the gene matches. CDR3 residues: CASSYSETGVEQYF. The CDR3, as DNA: TGTGCCAGCAGTTACTCGGAGACAGGGGTTGAGCAGTACTTC.

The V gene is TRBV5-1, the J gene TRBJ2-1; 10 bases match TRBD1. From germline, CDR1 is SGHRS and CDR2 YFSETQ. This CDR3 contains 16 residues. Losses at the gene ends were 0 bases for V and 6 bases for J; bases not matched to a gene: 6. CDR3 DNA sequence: TGCGCCAGCAGCTTGGAGGGACAGGGGCTCGGCAATGAGCAGTTCTTC. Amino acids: CASSLEGQGLGNEQFF. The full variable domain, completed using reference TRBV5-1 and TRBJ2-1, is KAGVTQTPRYLIKTRGQQVTLSCSPISGHRSVSWYQQTPGQGLQFLFEYFSETQRNKGNFPGRFSGRQFSNSRSEMNVSTLELGDSALYLCASSLEGQGLGNEQFFGPGTRLTVL.

In nucleotides, the CDR3 is TGTGCCAGCAGTCCGGGACAGGGGATTTCTGAAGCTTTCTTT. This codes for CASSPGQGISEAFF. J is TRBJ1-1 and V is TRBV6-5; 10 bases align to TRBD1. The CDR3 length is 14 residues. V shed 5 bases, J shed 6 bases, and the junction held 6 bases outside the gene matches. CDR1 and CDR2 from the germline V gene are MNHEY and SVGAGI.

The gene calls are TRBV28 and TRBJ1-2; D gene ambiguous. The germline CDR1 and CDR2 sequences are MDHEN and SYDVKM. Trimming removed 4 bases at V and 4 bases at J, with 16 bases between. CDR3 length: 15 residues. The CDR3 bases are TGTGCCAGCAGTTCTGGGAGTTGGCTCTTCTATGGCTACACCTTC. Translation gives CASSSGSWLFYGYTF.

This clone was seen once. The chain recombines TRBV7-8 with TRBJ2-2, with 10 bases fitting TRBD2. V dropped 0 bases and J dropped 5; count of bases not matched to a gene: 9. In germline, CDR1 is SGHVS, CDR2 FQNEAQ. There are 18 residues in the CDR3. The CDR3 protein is CASSLARLAGVGTGELFF. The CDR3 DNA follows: TGTGCCAGCAGCTTAGCGCGGCTAGCGGGAGTCGGGACCGGGGAGCTGTTTTTT. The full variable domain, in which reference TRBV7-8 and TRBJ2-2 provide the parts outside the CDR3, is GAGVSQSPRYKVAKRGQDVALRCDPISGHVSLFWYQQALGQGPEFLTYFQNEAQLDKSGLPSDRFFAERPEGSVSTLKIQRTQQEDSAVYLCASSLARLAGVGTGELFFGEGSRLTVL.

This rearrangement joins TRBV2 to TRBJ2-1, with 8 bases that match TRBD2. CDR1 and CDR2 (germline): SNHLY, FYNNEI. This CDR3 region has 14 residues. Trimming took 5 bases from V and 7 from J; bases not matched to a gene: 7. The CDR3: CASSMSLAGNEQFF. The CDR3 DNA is TGTGCCAGCAGTATGTCGCTAGCGGGTAATGAGCAGTTCTTC.

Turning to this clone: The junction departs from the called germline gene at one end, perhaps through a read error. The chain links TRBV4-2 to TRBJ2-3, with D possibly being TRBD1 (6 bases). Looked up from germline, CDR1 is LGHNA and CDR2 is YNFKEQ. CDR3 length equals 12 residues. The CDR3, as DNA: TGTGCCAGCAGCCAGACGCCAACAGGGCGCACTTTT. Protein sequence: CASSQTPTGRTF.

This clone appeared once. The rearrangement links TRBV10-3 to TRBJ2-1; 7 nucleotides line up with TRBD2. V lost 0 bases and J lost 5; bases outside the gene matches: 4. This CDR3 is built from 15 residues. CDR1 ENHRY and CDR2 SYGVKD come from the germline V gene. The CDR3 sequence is CAISESGTTNNEQFF. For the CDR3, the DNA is TGTGCCATCAGTGAGTCCGGGACTACCAACAATGAGCAGTTCTTC.

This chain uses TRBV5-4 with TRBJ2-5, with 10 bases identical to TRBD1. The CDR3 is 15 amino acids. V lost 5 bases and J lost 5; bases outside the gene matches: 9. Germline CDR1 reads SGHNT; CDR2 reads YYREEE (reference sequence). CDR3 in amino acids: CASSTGTGVRETQYF. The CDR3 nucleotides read TGTGCCAGCAGTACCGGGACAGGGGTCCGGGAGACCCAGTACTTC.

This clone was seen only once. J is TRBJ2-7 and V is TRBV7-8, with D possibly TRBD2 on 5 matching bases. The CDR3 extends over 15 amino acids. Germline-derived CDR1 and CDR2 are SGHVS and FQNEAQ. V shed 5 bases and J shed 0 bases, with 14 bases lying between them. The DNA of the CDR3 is TGTGCCAGCAGCCCCCCTCGGAGGAGCTCCTACGAGCAGTACTTC. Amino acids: CASSPPRRSSYEQYF.

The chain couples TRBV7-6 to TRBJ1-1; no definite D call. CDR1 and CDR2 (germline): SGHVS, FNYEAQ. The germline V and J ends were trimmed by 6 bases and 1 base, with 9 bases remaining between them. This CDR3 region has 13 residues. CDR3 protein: CASSLGQNTEAFF. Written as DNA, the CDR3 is TGTGCCAGCAGTTTGGGCCAGAACACTGAAGCTTTCTTT.